The 17 T cell receptor beta chains below all came from one sample that was sequenced in a study of shared clonotypes between healthy human individuals. Sequencing used immunoSEQ multiplex PCR; TCRdb keeps in-frame clones, though not all of them. The sample has around 700,000 clones, roughly 73% seen once. Sequenced material: memory CD4+ T cells sorted from blood. The sample's subset: CD45RA-negative fraction. All receptors come from a woman aged 30 to 39 in good health.

The V call is TRBV19, the J call TRBJ1-2, with D possibly being TRBD1 (5 bases). The CDR3 loop spans 15 amino acids. With 5 bases removed from V and 4 bases from J, the gap between germline ends came to 17 bases. Germline CDR1 and CDR2: LNHDA and SQIVND (reference sequence). DNA for the CDR3: TGTGCCAGTAGTTTCTGGGGCAGGGAGGGCTATGGCTACACCTTC. Protein product: CASSFWGREGYGYTF.

The rearrangement links TRBV14 to TRBJ1-1; tentative D call: TRBD1 (5 bases). Germline V gene data show CDR1 as SGHDN and CDR2 as FVKESK. The CDR3 consists of 14 residues. Deletions cut 4 bases from V and 1 base from J, with 10 bases between. CDR3 amino acids: CASSRLGPNTEAFF. In nucleotides, the CDR3 is TGTGCCAGCAGCCGACTGGGACCGAACACTGAAGCTTTCTTT. The complete variable domain, with remaining parts taken from reference TRBV14 and TRBJ1-1, reads EAGVTQFPSHSVIEKGQTVTLRCDPISGHDNLYWYRRVMGKEIKFLLHFVKESKQDESGMPNNRFLAERTGGTYSTLKVQPAELEDSGVYFCASSRLGPNTEAFFGQGTRLTVV.

This clone was recorded only once. The rearrangement uses TRBV7-8 and TRBJ1-2, with unresolved D. V gave up 0 bases and J gave up 7 bases, with 21 bases separating them. From germline, CDR1 is SGHVS and CDR2 FQNEAQ. The CDR3 loop spans 17 amino acids. The CDR3 coding sequence is TGTGCCAGCAGCTTAGCAGTAGTGGTTAGTCCTGCCCCTGGCTACACCTTC. This sequence encodes CASSLAVVVSPAPGYTF.

The chain is built from TRBV9 and TRBJ2-5; possibly TRBD2 for D (6 bases). The CDR3 length is 14 residues. Trimming took 0 bases from V and 4 from J, leaving 10 bases between them. Germline V gene data show CDR1 as SGDLS and CDR2 as YYNGEE. The DNA for the CDR3 is TGTGCCAGCAGCGTAGGACTAGGGCGAGAGACCCAGTACTTC. Its translation is CASSVGLGRETQYF.

This chain joins TRBV2 and TRBJ2-1; D is uncertain. The CDR3 is 14 residues long. Trimming shortened V by 7 bases and J by 6 bases, and 16 bases separated the two germline ends. Germline CDR1 reads SNHLY; CDR2 reads FYNNEI. The CDR3 loop reads CASINLEFGNEQFF. CDR3 in DNA: TGTGCCAGCATAAATCTAGAGTTCGGCAATGAGCAGTTCTTC.

The chain is built from TRBV28 and TRBJ1-5, with TRBD1 as a possible D gene (6 bases). The CDR3 length is 17 residues. Trimming left V 8 bases short and J 6 bases short, with 26 bases between. Germline lookup yields CDR1 MDHEN and CDR2 SYDVKM. This chain's CDR3 is CASGTAGAAGQGQPQHF. CDR3 in DNA: TGTGCCAGCGGGACCGCGGGGGCGGCGGGTCAAGGTCAGCCCCAGCATTTT.

The chain joins TRBV11-2 to TRBJ2-3; the match to TRBD2 covers 14 bases. CDR1 and CDR2 (germline): SGHAT, FQNNGV. After removal of 5 bases from V and 6 bases from J, the junction contained 7 bases not matched to a gene. The CDR3 is 16 amino acids. The CDR3 DNA reads TGTGCCAGCAGCGAAAGACTAGCGGGAGGGTCGGATACGCAGTATTTT. This sequence encodes CASSERLAGGSDTQYF.

This clone was counted a few times. The chain uses TRBV7-2 and TRBJ2-3, with D maybe TRBD2 (6 bases). The V gene's germline CDR1 is SGHTA and CDR2 FQGNSA. This CDR3 spans 17 amino acids. V lost 4 bases, J lost 5 bases, and 22 bases lay in between. The CDR3 spells CASSYNLAFLEGDTQYF. The CDR3 DNA reads as TGTGCCAGCAGCTATAATCTAGCGTTTCTGGAGGGAGATACGCAGTATTTT.

The chain uses TRBV7-9 and TRBJ1-4; D uncertain. The CDR3 is 17 residues long. Trimming left V 0 bases short and J 7 bases short, with 18 bases between. Germline loops: CDR1 SEHNR, CDR2 FQNEAQ (reference sequence). The CDR3 is CASSLALGQAGGEKLFF. CDR3 DNA sequence: TGTGCCAGCAGCTTAGCGTTAGGGCAGGCCGGTGGTGAAAAACTGTTTTTT.

V and J are TRBV6-1 and TRBJ2-5; 15 positions agree with TRBD2. With 9 bases clipped from V and 5 bases from J, the junction kept 4 bases outside the gene matches. Germline V gives CDR1 MNHNS, CDR2 SASEGT. This CDR3 is 14 amino acids long. The CDR3 spells CASRTSGRGETQYF. The CDR3 coding sequence is TGTGCCAGTCGGACTAGCGGGAGGGGCGAGACCCAGTACTTC.

The chain links TRBV19 to TRBJ2-1, with 10 bases identical to TRBD1. The CDR3 loop spans 13 amino acids. CDR1 is LNHDA, CDR2 SQIVND, per germline (reference sequence). Trimming cost V 6 bases and J 9 bases; bases outside gene matches: 5. CDR3: CASRDRGSPEQFF. The CDR3 nucleotides read TGTGCCAGTAGGGACAGGGGGTCCCCTGAGCAGTTCTTC.

This rearrangement joins TRBV11-2 to TRBJ2-5; D call uncertain. V was clipped by 4 bases and J by 2 bases, with 20 bases between them. In germline, CDR1 is SGHAT, CDR2 FQNNGV. The CDR3 has 17 residues. The CDR3 here is CASSSSWALENQETQYF. CDR3 bases: TGTGCCAGCAGCTCCTCCTGGGCGCTTGAGAATCAAGAGACCCAGTACTTC.

Concerning this clone: The sample contains more than one DNA sequence encoding this CDR3. The chain links TRBV5-1 to TRBJ1-1; 7 bases fit TRBD1. Trimming at V came to 4 bases and at J to 4 bases, leaving 7 bases not matched to a gene. The CDR3 is 14 residues long. CDR1 SGHRS and CDR2 YFSETQ come from the germline V gene. The CDR3 protein is CASSLGTVGTEAFF. In DNA form, the CDR3 reads TGCGCCAGCAGCCTAGGGACAGTAGGCACTGAAGCTTTCTTT.

This clone was counted only a few times. This chain joins TRBV11-2 and TRBJ1-1; D possibly corresponds to TRBD1 (5 bases). CDR1 and CDR2 (germline): SGHAT, FQNNGV. The CDR3 has 17 residues. Trimming stripped 2 bases from V and 0 bases from J, with 16 bases between. CDR3 loop: CASSLMGRQLMNTEAFF. CDR3 nucleotide sequence: TGTGCCAGCAGCTTAATGGGGCGACAGCTCATGAACACTGAAGCTTTCTTT.

The rearrangement uses TRBV6-1 and TRBJ1-1, with D hard to call. In germline, CDR1 is MNHNS, CDR2 SASEGT. The CDR3 is 16 amino acids. Trimming left V 4 bases short and J 4 bases short, with 19 bases between. The CDR3 sequence is CASSARTHPRRTEAFF. The CDR3 DNA follows: TGTGCCAGCAGTGCCAGGACCCATCCTAGGCGCACTGAAGCTTTCTTT.

The J gene is TRBJ1-5, the V gene TRBV6-7, with 10 nucleotides matching TRBD1. TRBV6-7 is an ORF, with its function uncertain. The junction had 3 bases not matched to a gene; V was cut back by 2 bases and J by 2 bases. This CDR3 has 16 residues. In nucleotides, the CDR3 is TGTGCCAGCAGTTACGGGGACAGGGGCCGCAATCAGCCCCAGCATTTT. This translates into CASSYGDRGRNQPQHF.

The gene calls are TRBV25-1 and TRBJ1-2; weak D call: TRBD1 (6 bases). The CDR3 is 15 residues long. Trimming took 3 bases from V and 8 from J, leaving 19 bases between them. Germline CDR1 MGHDK, CDR2 SYGVNS. The CDR3 spells CASSDPATGIGGYTF. In DNA, the CDR3 is TGTGCCAGCAGTGACCCCGCCACAGGGATCGGCGGCTACACCTTC.